This T cell receptor beta chain derives from a study of tumor and adjacent non-tumor tissue in lung cancer. General study results and limits: Higher tumor TCR diversity was associated with shorter survival. Compared with tumor, normal lung showed significantly lower TCR diversity. Normal lung showed higher cumulative top 100 clone frequency than tumor.

Per germline, CDR1 PRHDT and CDR2 FYEKMQ (reference sequence). There are 17 residues in the CDR3. The template was RNA from unsorted bulk tissue. Distant lung tissue was collected more than 3 cm away from the tumor edge. Newly diagnosed lung cancer patients had thoracic surgery in China, August–November 2014, without prior chemotherapy. Three rounds of nested PCR, following a modified ARM-PCR protocol, produced the TCRbeta library. One entry per CDR3 protein, called by TCRdb with MiXCR from the multiplex PCR reads. The sample includes almost 75,000 distinct CDR3 sequences, 55% to 70% of them seen just once. Points on this clonotype: Its antigen is unknown. This may be a read error, as it is one base from a much larger clone.

The chain carries TRBV13 and TRBJ2-1, with 15 bases lining up with TRBD2. The clonotype originates from a woman aged 45-65 years with non-small cell lung cancer. Sequenced input: distant non-tumor lung tissue. The CDR3 bases are TGTGCCAGCAGCCTCGGGACTAGCGGGAGGTCCTACGATGAGCAGTTCTTC. Its translation is CASSLGTSGRSYDEQFF.